Below, 20 T cell receptor beta chains from the same sample are listed, as sequenced in a study of CD8 T cells in ankylosing spondylitis. Overall study findings and caveats: For ankylosing spondylitis blood, a TCR beta motif of fewer than 10 highly homologous variants appeared characteristic.

TCRdb independently ran MiXCR on the 5' RACE reads; one entry per CDR3 protein. The table records more than 400,000 distinct CDR3 sequences, about 5.7% of them present only once. These receptors have no identified antigens. Sample: blood, either unsorted or a sorted T cell fraction (not recorded which). The source is a male donor with ankylosing spondylitis.

In its sample, this clonotype was seen many times. The rearrangement links TRBV12-3 or TRBV12-4 to TRBJ1-3; tentative D call: TRBD1 (5 bases). The V end lost 2 bases, the J end lost 1 base, and 9 bases lay between the germline ends. The CDR3 has 15 residues. In DNA form, the CDR3 reads TGTGCCAGCAGTTTACCCAGGGTTTCTGGAAACACCATATATTTT. The encoded protein is CASSLPRVSGNTIYF.

Of note for this clonotype: Germline is not matched at one junction end, which may reflect a read error. The chain uses TRBV7-4 and TRBJ2-1, with TRBD2 identical over 11 bases. The CDR3 contains 19 residues. Germline V lookup: CDR1 SGHVT, CDR2 SQSDAQ. CDR3 sequence (DNA): TGTACCAGCAGCTTAGGATTTGGGGCTAGCGGGAGGACTTACAATGAGCAGTTCTTC. Protein product: CTSSLGFGASGRTYNEQFF. The full variable domain, completed using reference TRBV7-4 and TRBJ2-1, is GAGVSQSPRYKVAKRGRDVALRCDSISGHVTLYWYRQTLGQGSEVLTYSQSDAQRDKSGRPSGRFSAERPERSVSTLKIQRTEQGDSAVYLCTSSLGFGASGRTYNEQFFGPGTRLTVL.

This clonotype showed up just a few times. The gene calls are TRBV20-1 and TRBJ2-2, with 16 bases that match TRBD2. Trimming cost V 5 bases and J 0 bases; bases outside gene matches: 3. There are 17 residues in the CDR3. Looked up from germline, CDR1 is DFQATT and CDR2 is SNEGSKA (reference sequence). The CDR3 loop reads CSAPGTSGRANTGELFF. The CDR3, as DNA: TGCAGTGCTCCCGGGACTAGCGGGAGGGCGAACACCGGGGAGCTGTTTTTT.

This clonotype appeared many times. This chain uses TRBV10-3 with TRBJ2-3, with D perhaps matching TRBD1 (5 bases). Germline V gives CDR1 ENHRY, CDR2 SYGVKD. The CDR3 has 16 residues. The ends were cut back, 3 bases at V and 2 bases at J, with 15 bases in the middle. The CDR3 region has the DNA TGTGCCATCAGTGAAGGAACGAAGGGGTACACAGATACGCAGTATTTT. It yields the protein CAISEGTKGYTDTQYF.

This clonotype was recorded at least ten times. The J gene is TRBJ2-6, the V gene TRBV9; unclear D gene. V lost 4 bases to trimming and J lost 0 bases, with 11 bases between them. CDR1 and CDR2 (germline): SGDLS, YYNGEE. The CDR3 totals 16 residues. The CDR3 bases are TGTGCCAGCAGCCCCCAACCCCGCTCTGGGGCCAACGTCCTGACTTTC. Its protein product is CASSPQPRSGANVLTF. The full variable domain, with the rest looked up from reference TRBV9 and TRBJ2-6, is DSGVTQTPKHLITATGQRVTLRCSPRSGDLSVYWYQQSLDQGLQFLIQYYNGEERAKGNILERFSAQQFPDLHSELNLSSLELGDSALYFCASSPQPRSGANVLTFGAGSRLTVL.

Many counts were recorded for this clonotype. The chain joins TRBV21-1 to TRBJ2-7; the D call in the table, TRBD1, was not verified against the DNA. TRBV21-1 constitutes a pseudogene. This CDR3 region has 14 residues. The CDR3 loop is CARDRGGLIYEQYF. The CDR3 nucleotides read TGTGCCAGGGACAGGGGAGGGTTGATCTACGAGCAGTACTTC.

This clonotype was recorded at least ten times. This chain connects TRBV7-9 to TRBJ2-7; no firm D call. CDR3 length: 14 residues. Trimming shortened V by 1 base and J by 3 bases, and 10 bases separated the two germline ends. Germline V gene data show CDR1 as SEHNR and CDR2 as FQNEAQ (reference sequence). CDR3 nucleotide sequence: TGTGCCAGCAGCTTAGTGGCTGCCGACTACGAGCAGTACTTC. Its translation is CASSLVAADYEQYF.

This clonotype has a count of ten or more. The genes are TRBV6-1 and TRBJ1-1, with D uncertain. The length of the CDR3 is 15 residues. Deletions cut 6 bases from V and 1 base from J, with 15 bases between. Per the germline V gene, CDR1 is MNHNS and CDR2 is SASEGT. CDR3 bases: TGTGCCAGCAGACCCTTTTCCACACAGAACACTGAAGCTTTCTTT. This sequence encodes CASRPFSTQNTEAFF.

This clonotype was found many times. The V and J genes are TRBV4-3 and TRBJ1-2; TRBD1 matches 8 bases. Germline V gene lookup returns CDR1 LGHNA and CDR2 YSLEER. The CDR3 contains 15 residues. With 1 base clipped from V and 4 bases from J, the junction kept 5 bases outside the gene matches. The CDR3 nucleotides are TGCGCCAGCAGCCAAGTTCTAACAGGGGGCTATGGCTACACCTTC. Protein sequence: CASSQVLTGGYGYTF.

This clonotype was counted ten times or more. J is TRBJ1-4 and V is TRBV4-1; 7 nucleotides align to TRBD1. The CDR3 length is 15 residues. Germline CDR1 reads MGHRA; CDR2 reads YSYEKL. V shed 3 bases and J 3 bases; nucleotides not matched to a gene: 4. The CDR3 nucleotides are TGCGCCAGCAGCCAGGCCCAGGGGGCTAATGAAAAACTGTTTTTT. Amino acids: CASSQAQGANEKLFF.

In this sample, this clonotype turned up many times. V usage is TRBV12-3 or TRBV12-4 and J usage is TRBJ2-7; D is unresolved. The CDR3 is 13 amino acids. V was shortened by 1 base and J by 2 bases, with 6 bases between the two germline ends. CDR3 amino acids: CASSLVVPYEQYF. CDR3 sequence (DNA): TGTGCCAGCAGTTTAGTAGTCCCCTACGAGCAGTACTTC.

This clonotype was observed at least ten times. The rearrangement uses TRBV5-1 and TRBJ1-1; 12 positions agree with TRBD1. V shed 4 bases, J shed 7 bases, and the junction held 5 bases outside the gene matches. The CDR3 is 14 amino acids. Germline V gene data show CDR1 as SGHRS and CDR2 as YFSETQ. In nucleotides, the CDR3 is TGCGCCAGCAGCGAAGGGACAGGGGGCTATGAAGCTTTCTTT. Its translation is CASSEGTGGYEAFF. The variable domain in full, with the rest retrieved from reference TRBV5-1 and TRBJ1-1, is KAGVTQTPRYLIKTRGQQVTLSCSPISGHRSVSWYQQTPGQGLQFLFEYFSETQRNKGNFPGRFSGRQFSNSRSEMNVSTLELGDSALYLCASSEGTGGYEAFFGQGTRLTVV.

The sample holds many counts of this clonotype. The CDR3 region has the DNA TGCAGTGCTAGTTTGAGCGGGCCGAACACCGGGGAGCTGTTTTTT. Amino acids: CSASLSGPNTGELFF. The J gene is TRBJ2-2, the V gene TRBV20-1, with TRBD2 as a possible D gene (6 bases). The CDR3 loop spans 15 amino acids. Germline CDR1 is DFQATT and CDR2 is SNEGSKA (reference sequence). The ends were cut back, 3 bases at V and 0 bases at J, with 11 bases in the middle.

This clonotype was seen many times. This chain joins TRBV5-1 and TRBJ1-6, with 9 positions matching TRBD1. The CDR3 extends over 15 amino acids. Germline V gene lookup returns CDR1 SGHRS and CDR2 YFSETQ. V dropped 3 bases and J dropped 5; count of bases not matched to a gene: 3. CDR3 amino acids: CASSWDRVNNSPLHF. For the CDR3, the DNA is TGCGCCAGCAGCTGGGACAGGGTAAATAATTCACCCCTCCACTTT.

This clonotype was counted at least ten times. In nucleotides, the CDR3 is TGTGCCAGCAGCTTACGCCGGGACAGAAGCACAGATACGCAGTATTTT. Residues: CASSLRRDRSTDTQYF. The chain carries TRBV7-8 and TRBJ2-3, with TRBD1 matching over 7 bases. This CDR3 region has 16 residues. The germline gives CDR1 SGHVS, CDR2 FQNEAQ. V was pared by 2 bases and J by 0 bases, with 5 bases of the junction left unmatched.

In its sample, this clonotype was seen many times. The chain employs TRBV7-2 and TRBJ1-5; D uncertain. CDR3 length equals 13 residues. The V gene lost 3 bases and the J gene lost 3 bases, with 6 bases spanning the gap. The germline gives CDR1 SGHTA, CDR2 FQGNSA. This CDR3 reads CASSFRYNQPQHF. The CDR3 bases are TGTGCCAGCAGCTTCCGGTACAATCAGCCCCAGCATTTT. Full variable domain (outside the CDR3, taken from reference TRBV7-2 and TRBJ1-5): GAGVSQSPSNKVTEKGKDVELRCDPISGHTALYWYRQSLGQGLEFLIYFQGNSAPDKSGLPSDRFSAERTGGSVSTLTIQRTQQEDSAVYLCASSFRYNQPQHFGDGTRLSIL.

This clonotype was counted at least ten times. The chain recombines TRBV12-3 or TRBV12-4 with TRBJ2-5; D is perhaps TRBD1 (5 bases). V was trimmed by 5 bases and J by 4 bases, leaving 20 bases between them. The CDR3 loop spans 16 amino acids. Written as DNA, the CDR3 is TGTGCCAGCAGTCCCCTCAGGGAAAGAGCAAGAGAGACCCAGTACTTC. The encoded protein is CASSPLRERARETQYF.

The V gene is TRBV25-1, the J gene TRBJ2-1; the match to TRBD2 covers 8 bases. With V trimmed by 6 bases and J by 9 bases, 10 bases remained unmatched. The CDR3 is 14 amino acids. The germline V gene encodes CDR1 MGHDK and CDR2 SYGVNS. The CDR3, as DNA: TGTGCCAGCAGCCAAGTGACGAGCGGGAGTGAGCAGTTCTTC. Protein product: CASSQVTSGSEQFF.

This clonotype was counted ten times or more. The gene calls are TRBV12-3 or TRBV12-4 and TRBJ1-5; perhaps TRBD1 as D (5 bases). V lost 5 bases and J 6 bases, leaving 11 bases between the germline ends. CDR3 size: 13 residues. The CDR3 DNA is TGTGCCAGCAGTGGGGCGGCGGGTCAGCCCCAGCATTTT. This sequence encodes CASSGAAGQPQHF.

J is TRBJ2-1 and V is TRBV27; tentatively, D is TRBD2 (5 bases). This CDR3 has 16 amino acids. Germline assignment: CDR1 MNHEY and CDR2 SMNVEV (reference sequence). V was shortened by 5 bases and J by 5 bases, with 19 bases between the two germline ends. The CDR3 reads CASSVARGEGDNEQFF. CDR3 sequence (DNA): TGTGCCAGCAGTGTGGCACGCGGCGAGGGAGACAATGAGCAGTTCTTC.